This T cell receptor beta chain is from a study of blood T cell repertoires in COVID-19. Study-wide background: There were acute and convalescent COVID-19 samples, and they came from the United States, Italy and Spain. T cells, B-cell-depleted T cells, or PBMCs provided the cDNA or gDNA that served as material.

Participants spanned ages about 18 to 90 years and resided in roughly 22 US areas. Cohort 3 recovery required two negative PCRs, clearance, or symptom resolution. Here immunoSEQ multiplex PCR was the method, and the copy in TCRdb shows in-frame clones only, minus some. The sample lists fewer than 250,000 clones, about four fifths seen once, with roughly 3.2% in the top ten. The germline V gene encodes CDR1 SGHKS and CDR2 YYEKEE (reference sequence). V was clipped by 1 base and J by 4 bases; unmatched bases: 9. The CDR3 sequence is 17 residues long. This clone has just a few counts. The TCR sequence derives from a woman in her thirties who had recovered from COVID-19. V usage is TRBV5-5 and J usage is TRBJ2-2; 8 bases align to TRBD1. Sequencing was performed on PBMCs or T cells enriched from blood (not recorded which). The CDR3 DNA is TGTGCCAGCAGCTTGCTGAACAGGGGGGTTGTCACCGGGGAGCTGTTTTTT. Protein sequence: CASSLLNRGVVTGELFF.